This T cell receptor beta chain stems from a study of post-analysis software for immune sequencing data. Study results and limitations: Controls had significantly higher normalized Chao1 diversity than multiple sclerosis patients. Among roughly 5 TRBV segments more frequent in patients than controls were TRBV5-6, TRBV5-1 and TRBV20-1.

As to this clonotype: Its antigen remains unknown.

Unique-molecular-identifier-tagged TCR beta cDNA libraries were used. Input amounts of roughly 0.85 to 11 million T cells were used. These gave about 500,000 cDNA molecules, so each molecule approximated one T cell. TCRdb re-analysed the PCR reads in MiXCR, keeping a single row per CDR3 protein. Among approximately 690,000 distinct CDR3 sequences listed, approximately 59% were seen once. The CDR3 runs 18 residues. The germline V gene has CDR1 SQVTM and CDR2 ANQGSEA. V was clipped by 6 bases and J by 4 bases; unmatched bases: 16. The sequence derives from a girl aged 2-10 years with multiple sclerosis. This sequence joins TRBV29-1 and TRBJ2-1; TRBD2 matches at 12 bases. Material for sequencing was blood. CDR3: CSVGTSGFMRVTYNEQFF. Written as DNA, the CDR3 is TGCAGCGTCGGGACTAGCGGGTTCATGCGGGTGACATACAATGAGCAGTTCTTC.